The sequence of this T cell receptor beta chain was determined in a study of T-cell reconstitution after alpha-beta-depleted transplantation in children (dated by TCRdb to the mid-2010s). About the investigation overall: Using TCR repertoire profiling, the study quantitatively followed how T-cell immune reconstitution unfolded in children after TCRalphabeta/CD19-depleted allogeneic hematopoietic cell transplantation.

Turning to this clonotype: The target of this receptor is not known. No base quality information exists; no much larger clone differs at one position.

The library was produced with PCR. The instrument given in TCRdb is Illumina HiSeq 2500. To normalize quantification of the TCRbeta repertoire, the TCR libraries were built with molecular barcoding that relied on unique molecular identifiers. TCRdb reran the public reads through fastp at Q25 and MiXCR, keeping productive beta chains. All rows with the same CDR3 protein become a single entry with the most common DNA and genes. The sample data list under 450,000 distinct CDR3 sequences, and 10% to 15% of these were observed just once. Roughly 4.3% of the sample comes from the top ten. CDR1 and CDR2, looked up from the germline V gene, are SGHVS and FQNEAQ. Here V drops 5 bases and J drops 5 bases, and the junction holds 5 bases not matched to any gene. Including the terminal cysteine and phenylalanine, the CDR3 comprises 14 residues. Only the CDR3 portion is preserved as DNA: 42 bases, with reading frame beginning at the first base.

The rearranged chain carries TRBV7-8 and TRBJ1-4; 7 central bases correspond to TRBD1. The source of this sequence is a human donor who donated a stem cell graft to a child with Fanconi anemia. Specimen: PBMCs, collected from the stem cell graft. The CDR3 region has the sequence CASSVGTDNEKLFF. At the DNA level, the sequence is TGTGCCAGCAGCGTCGGGACAGACAATGAAAAACTGTTTTTT.